One and the same sample provided the 16 T cell receptor beta chains below, sequenced in a study of low-dose radiotherapy and immunotherapy resistance in tumors. Both TCRalpha and TCRbeta chains were reverse transcribed with V-gene-specific primers. Amplification of TCRs used a constant-region primer and V-primer adapter for about 21 PCR cycles. TCRdb fed the reads into MiXCR, producing one record per CDR3 protein. The sample lists almost 45,000 distinct CDR3 sequences; 25% to 30% were seen once. The sample's time point: after trial treatment. Documented treatment: LDRT plus nivolumab, ipilimumab, low-dose cyclophosphamide and aspirin (RACIN trial). Sequenced material: PBMCs, taken after low-dose radiotherapy plus immunotherapy. Every receptor here comes from a male donor with prostate cancer.

This clonotype was detected ten times or more. This rearrangement joins TRBV30 to TRBJ1-1, with a weak D call TRBD1 (6 bases). Germline V gives CDR1 GTSNPN, CDR2 SVGIG (reference sequence). CDR3 size: 14 residues. V shed 0 bases and J shed 6 bases, with 14 bases lying between them. The CDR3 sequence: CAWSVLRGGSEAFF. In DNA form, the CDR3 reads TGTGCCTGGAGTGTACTAAGGGGGGGCTCTGAAGCTTTCTTT.

Ten or more counts support this clonotype. The chain employs TRBV28 and TRBJ2-5, with 8 bases matching TRBD1. Trimming at V came to 8 bases and at J to 6 bases, leaving 11 bases not matched to a gene. The germline V gene has CDR1 MDHEN and CDR2 SYDVKM. CDR3 length equals 14 residues. The CDR3 spells CASGGTTGAKTQYF. Here the CDR3 DNA reads TGTGCCAGCGGGGGGACGACAGGGGCGAAGACCCAGTACTTC. Using reference TRBV28 and TRBJ2-5 for the parts outside the CDR3, the full variable domain is DVKVTQSSRYLVKRTGEKVFLECVQDMDHENMFWYRQDPGLGLRLIYFSYDVKMKEKGDIPEGYSVSREKKERFSLILESASTNQTSMYLCASGGTTGAKTQYFGPGTRLLVL.

This clonotype was recorded many times. J is TRBJ1-5 and V is TRBV18; D gene ambiguous. The CDR3 contains 14 residues. In germline, CDR1 is KGHSH, CDR2 LQKENI. V lost 5 bases, J lost 2 bases, and 10 bases lay in between. DNA of the CDR3: TGTGCCAGCTCAGATCGGGCCCGCAATCAGCCCCAGCATTTT. It yields the protein CASSDRARNQPQHF.

This clonotype was observed at least ten times. The chain carries TRBV7-9 and TRBJ2-5; D gene uncertain. Germline V gene data show CDR1 as SEHNR and CDR2 as FQNEAQ (reference sequence). With 4 bases removed from V and 7 bases from J, the gap between germline ends came to 13 bases. This CDR3 contains 13 residues. CDR3 sequence: CASSSGTPVTQYF. The CDR3 nucleotides are TGTGCCAGCAGCTCCGGTACTCCGGTGACCCAGTACTTC.

Regarding this clonotype: With a far larger clone one base away, a read error is the likely cause. The chain carries TRBV5-1 and TRBJ2-7; 11 bases are shared with TRBD2. Germline values: CDR1 SGHRS, CDR2 YFSETQ. This CDR3 has 18 residues. CDR3 coding DNA: TGTGCCAGCAGCTTCGGGCTAGCGGGAGGAAGGCATGCGGATGAGCAGTACTTC. It specifies CASSFGLAGGRHADEQYF.

This clonotype was found many times. The chain has TRBV30 and TRBJ1-5; no reliable D call. From germline, CDR1 is GTSNPN and CDR2 SVGIG (reference sequence). The CDR3 loop spans 13 amino acids. Trimming took off 1 base at V and 3 bases at J, with 7 bases between the two ends. The CDR3 DNA sequence: TGTGCCTGGAGTGAGCTGCCCAATCAGCCCCAGCATTTT. It specifies CAWSELPNQPQHF.

Ten or more counts support this clonotype. The chain uses TRBV11-2 and TRBJ2-7; TRBD2 might be the D (5 bases). This CDR3 contains 13 residues. In germline, CDR1 is SGHAT, CDR2 FQNNGV. V lost 0 bases and J lost 5, with 8 bases in between. This chain's CDR3 is CASSLERRNEQYF. In DNA, the CDR3 is TGTGCCAGCAGCTTAGAGAGGAGGAACGAGCAGTACTTC.

The sample holds many counts of this clonotype. The V call is TRBV29-1, the J call TRBJ2-2; D is perhaps TRBD1 or TRBD2 (7 bases each). V was cut by 6 bases and J by 4 bases, with 18 bases left in between. The CDR3 covers 15 residues. From germline, CDR1 is SQVTM and CDR2 ANQGSEA. CDR3 sequence: CSVPRGGAGTGELFF. The CDR3 coding sequence is TGCAGCGTCCCCAGGGGGGGGGCGGGCACCGGGGAGCTGTTTTTT.

The gene calls are TRBV27 and TRBJ1-5; D is unresolved. Deletions cut 6 bases from V and 5 bases from J, with 11 bases between. CDR3 length: 13 residues. Germline V gene data show CDR1 as MNHEY and CDR2 as SMNVEV (reference sequence). The CDR3 spells CASSQGPDQPQHF. Here the CDR3 DNA reads TGTGCCAGCAGCCAAGGGCCCGATCAGCCCCAGCATTTT.

This clonotype has only one observation. It is likely a read error: a sequence one base away is far more abundant. This sequence joins TRBV5-3 and TRBJ2-5; 9 nucleotides line up with TRBD1. TRBV5-3 is marked as an open reading frame, function uncertain. The CDR3 is made up of 15 amino acids. CDR3: CTSSKHRTGVETQYF. The CDR3, as DNA: TGTACCAGCAGCAAACACCGGACAGGGGTGGAGACCCAGTACTTC.

The J gene is TRBJ2-5, the V gene TRBV2; a possible D gene is TRBD1 (6 bases). The CDR3 is 15 amino acids. Looked up from germline, CDR1 is SNHLY and CDR2 is FYNNEI. With 6 bases removed from V and 1 base from J, the gap between germline ends came to 15 bases. The CDR3 nucleotides are TGTGCCAGCAGCCGACAGGCCTTGGTCCAAGAGACCCAGTACTTC. It translates to CASSRQALVQETQYF.

In this sample, this clonotype turned up many times. The chain has TRBV7-9 and TRBJ2-3, with 14 bases that match TRBD2. The trim removed 6 bases at V and 6 bases at J, leaving 8 bases unmatched. The CDR3 consists of 16 residues. In germline, CDR1 is SEHNR, CDR2 FQNEAQ (reference sequence). As DNA, the CDR3 is TGTGCCAGCAGTCAGGGACTAGCGGGAGCGGGGGATACGCAGTATTTT. This translates into CASSQGLAGAGDTQYF.

There are many counts of this clonotype. The chain links TRBV6-1 to TRBJ2-2, with D tentatively TRBD1 or TRBD2 (7 bases each). V was trimmed by 6 bases and J by 6 bases, leaving 20 bases between them. The CDR3 loop spans 16 amino acids. Germline CDR1 reads MNHNS; CDR2 reads SASEGT. This chain's CDR3 is CASSPRGGPRAGELFF. CDR3 DNA sequence: TGTGCCAGCAGCCCCAGGGGGGGACCAAGGGCCGGGGAGCTGTTTTTT.

The V gene is TRBV2, the J gene TRBJ1-2; D is possibly TRBD1 (5 bases). Germline CDR1 is SNHLY and CDR2 is FYNNEI. Trimming shortened V by 3 bases and J by 4 bases, and 12 bases separated the two germline ends. The CDR3 totals 14 residues. The DNA of the CDR3 is TGTGCCAGCAGTGAGAGGGGACTACCCTATGGCTACACCTTC. This translates into CASSERGLPYGYTF.

This clonotype was recorded many times. V and J are TRBV5-1 and TRBJ2-2; 7 positions agree with TRBD1. CDR1 and CDR2 (germline): SGHRS, YFSETQ. The CDR3 covers 17 residues. V lost 2 bases and J lost 4; bases outside the gene matches: 11. CDR3 amino acids: CASSLQTGSYFTGELFF. Written as DNA, the CDR3 is TGCGCCAGCAGCTTACAGACAGGGAGTTATTTCACCGGGGAGCTGTTTTTT.

This clonotype was seen ten or more times. V gene TRBV7-9 combines with J gene TRBJ2-3; no reliable D call. With 5 bases removed from V and 3 bases from J, the gap between germline ends came to 6 bases. CDR3 size: 12 residues. Germline V gene lookup returns CDR1 SEHNR and CDR2 FQNEAQ (reference sequence). CDR3 amino acids: CASSHATDTQYF. CDR3 in DNA: TGTGCCAGCAGCCATGCTACAGATACGCAGTATTTT.